This T cell receptor beta chain was sequenced during a study of T-cell memory formation after mild COVID-19. General study results and limits: That cross-reactive memory joined was suggested by some responding clones appearing in pre-infection memory. Later expanders leaned CD4+, whereas clones that contracted between day 15 and 85 were balanced CD4/CD8. The CD4+ clones that contracted clustered mainly within CM and EM, and the CD8+ clones concentrated in EMRA.

Constant-segment primers were used for 5'RACE, and the resulting TCR alpha and TCR beta cDNA libraries carried sample barcodes and UMIs. One entry per CDR3 protein results from TCRdb running MiXCR on the 5' RACE reads. The repertoire holds roughly 70,000 distinct CDR3 sequences, with 16% as singletons. This clonotype was counted only a few times. The antigen is undetermined. What was sequenced was PBMCs or a T cell subset sorted from them (not recorded which). The sequence was obtained from an adult woman who had mild COVID-19 (a few samples of this study predate the infection). Cell type and time point are not known.

In DNA, the CDR3 is TGTGCCAGCAGTCTGACTAGCTCAAGCACAGATACGCAGTATTTT. This codes for CASSLTSSSTDTQYF. The chain employs TRBV6-5 and TRBJ2-3, with 7 bases identical to TRBD2. CDR1 MNHEY and CDR2 SVGAGI come from the germline V gene. This CDR3 spans 15 amino acids. Germline trimming cut 5 bases from V and 0 bases from J; bases unmatched to any gene: 5.